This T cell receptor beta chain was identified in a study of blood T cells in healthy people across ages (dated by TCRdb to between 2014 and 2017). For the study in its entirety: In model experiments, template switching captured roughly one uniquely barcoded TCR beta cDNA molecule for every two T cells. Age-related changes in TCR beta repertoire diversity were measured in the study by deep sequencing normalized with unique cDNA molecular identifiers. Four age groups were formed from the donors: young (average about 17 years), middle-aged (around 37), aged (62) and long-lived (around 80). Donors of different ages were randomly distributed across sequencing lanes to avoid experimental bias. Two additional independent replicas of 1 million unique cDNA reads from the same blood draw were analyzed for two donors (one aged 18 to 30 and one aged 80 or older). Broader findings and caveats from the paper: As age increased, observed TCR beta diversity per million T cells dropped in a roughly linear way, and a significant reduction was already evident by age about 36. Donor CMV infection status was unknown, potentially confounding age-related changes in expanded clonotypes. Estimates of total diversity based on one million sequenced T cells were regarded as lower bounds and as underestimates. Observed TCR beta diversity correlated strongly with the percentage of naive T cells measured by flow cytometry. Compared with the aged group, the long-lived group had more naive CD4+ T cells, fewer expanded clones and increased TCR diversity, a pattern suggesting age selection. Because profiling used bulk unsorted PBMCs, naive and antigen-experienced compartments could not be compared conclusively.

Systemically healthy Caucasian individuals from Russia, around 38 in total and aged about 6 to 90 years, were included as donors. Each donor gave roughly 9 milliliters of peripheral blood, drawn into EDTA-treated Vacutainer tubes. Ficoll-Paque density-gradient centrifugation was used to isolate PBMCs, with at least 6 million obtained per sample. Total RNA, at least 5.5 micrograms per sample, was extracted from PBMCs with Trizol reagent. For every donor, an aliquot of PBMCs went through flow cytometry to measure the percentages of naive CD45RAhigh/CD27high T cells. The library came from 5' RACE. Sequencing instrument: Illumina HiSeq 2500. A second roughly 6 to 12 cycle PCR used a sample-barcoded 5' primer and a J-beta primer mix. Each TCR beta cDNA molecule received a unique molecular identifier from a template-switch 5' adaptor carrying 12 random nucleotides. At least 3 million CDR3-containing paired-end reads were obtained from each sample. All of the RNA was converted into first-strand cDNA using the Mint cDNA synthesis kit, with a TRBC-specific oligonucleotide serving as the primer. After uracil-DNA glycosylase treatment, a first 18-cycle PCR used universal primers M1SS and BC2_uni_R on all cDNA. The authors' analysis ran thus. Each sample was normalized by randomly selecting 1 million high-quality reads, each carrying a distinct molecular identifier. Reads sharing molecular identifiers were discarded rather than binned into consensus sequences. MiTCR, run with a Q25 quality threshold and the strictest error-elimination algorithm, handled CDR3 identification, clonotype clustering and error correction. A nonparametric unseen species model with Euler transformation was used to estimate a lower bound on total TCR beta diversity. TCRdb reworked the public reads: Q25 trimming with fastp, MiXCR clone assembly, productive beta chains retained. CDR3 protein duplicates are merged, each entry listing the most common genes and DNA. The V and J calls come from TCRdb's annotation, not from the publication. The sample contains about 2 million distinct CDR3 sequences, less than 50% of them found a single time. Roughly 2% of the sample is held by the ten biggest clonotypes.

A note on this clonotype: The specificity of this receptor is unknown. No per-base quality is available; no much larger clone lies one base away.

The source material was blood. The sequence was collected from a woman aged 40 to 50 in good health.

The DNA sequence is as follows: TGTGCCAGCAGCTCGGGACTGCAAGACCCCCCATACTACGAGCAGTACTTC. This yields the protein CASSSGLQDPPYYEQYF. The V and J genes are TRBV7-2 and TRBJ2-7; the D segment could be TRBD2, given 6 matching bases. The junction shows trimming of 4 bases on V and 3 bases on J, plus 22 bases between the germline ends. From a lookup of the germline V gene, CDR1 and CDR2 are SGHTA and FQGNSA. The CDR3 contains 17 residues, cysteine and phenylalanine counted. Of the read, only the CDR3 DNA is kept; its 51 bases are in frame from base 1.